Reported below is one T cell receptor beta chain. Its cognate antigen has yet to be identified. Nothing much larger sits one base from this clone, and base qualities are not available. The cohort comprised fewer than 700 healthy bone marrow donors. Cohort members were all nominally healthy when sampled, although unrecorded immune exposures were likely present. The donor tested CMV seronegative and was one of the 352 seronegative cohort members. A peripheral blood sample was provided by each donor, and peripheral blood mononuclear cells were used for TCR beta sequencing. Genomic DNA extraction from the blood cell samples was performed with the Qiagen DNeasy Blood Extraction Kit. This sample stems from a study of cytomegalovirus exposure and HLA in healthy donors (dated by TCRdb to about 2017). A note on the overall study: An earlier analysis of approximately 640 of the donors reported 250 to 350 Gb of sequence data and some 100 million unique TCR beta sequences from 150 million to 200 million T cells. An early release covering roughly 600 HLA-typed donors comprised roughly 300 gigabases of sequencing data and around 86 million unique TCR sequences. The genetic ancestry cluster associated with self-reported Caucasian donors included roughly four fifths of the 350 to 500 genotyped donors. The study aimed to test whether signatures of past pathogen exposure could be identified by cataloging public T cell receptors. Using immunosequencing, the study profiled T cell repertoires from 640 or so subjects and related those repertoires to cytomegalovirus serostatus. A separate validation cohort of 100 to 150 different subjects was used in addition to the roughly 620-subject first cohort. The study combined high-throughput TCR immunosequencing, statistical association of individual TCRs with disease status, and machine learning to predict cytomegalovirus infection status. A later analysis re-analyzed previously published TCR beta repertoires from 650 to 800 donors and added high-resolution HLA genotyping to study TCR occurrence patterns. Rather than drawing on any new phenotypic data, the later analysis identified candidate immune exposures from TCR beta sequences and the way those sequences occurred across donors. In an earlier analysis of over 550 of the donors, high-throughput TCR beta sequencing was used to judge whether each TCR beta V gene segment behaved as functional or pseudogenic. Donor age, sex, ethnicity and CMV serostatus were compiled together with the repertoire data. In a later genetic analysis, genome-wide SNP genotypes for 398 of the 666 donors were used, and that subset was treated as a discovery cohort. Every repertoire in the discovery cohort had been generated on one and the same sequencing platform. HLA typing included class I and class II loci at four-digit resolution. The number of typed donors differed by locus: roughly 620-630 for A, B, C, DRB1 and DQB1; 500 to 550 for DQA1; around 580 for DPA1; and about 470 for DPB1. Five DR-DQ haplotypes were treated as single units for association and clustering because of strong linkage in the cohort. Among around 400 genotyped donors of the cohort, an average of 235,054 unique TCR beta nucleotide sequences were sequenced per donor, around 20% of them non-productive.

Results the study describes overall, beyond this receptor: In this cohort, only TCR beta chains were sequenced, and detectable features were limited by the absence of alpha or paired-chain data. In a later analysis, TCR association rates were found to vary across HLA loci, with the most associated TCRs seen for DRB1 alleles and the fewest for HLA-C alleles. In a later genetic analysis, a missense DCLRE1C variant was associated with V-gene and J-gene trimming of TCR beta chains, and the association was replicated in an independent cohort. Correlated functional status among segregating V segments might reflect linkage disequilibrium, but an unknown experimental factor could not be ruled out. Because counts were too low, around 18 rarely observed V segments, including chromosome 9 orphons, were left out of the earlier analysis of 587 of the donors. An earlier analysis of roughly 570 of the donors showed that most TCR beta V segments appeared in productive rearrangements either about 87% or about 30% of the time, which broadly matched IMGT annotations. Because HLA typing was missing for some donors at each locus, association tests included only the typed subset. In a later analysis, 15,000 to 20,000 TCR beta sequences were associated with specific HLA alleles at a false discovery rate of 0.05. A total of about 180 TCR beta chains were listed by the study as associated with cytomegalovirus. According to the authors, the approach could potentially be generalized to other disease states and immunological phenotypes. In a later analysis, most CMV-associated TCR beta chains were found to appear HLA-restricted, with HLA associations seemingly driven largely by CMV exposure. Compared with the roughly 720-donor mean, donors in an Asian-associated ancestry cluster had fewer N-insertions in productive TCRs, according to a later genetic analysis. A few of the identified cytomegalovirus-associated TCR beta chains were confirmed in vitro to be specific for cytomegalovirus antigens. Most TCR sequences were observed very rarely across donors, whereas some public TCRs were present in many individuals. Several of the top co-occurrence clusters appeared to be linked to parvovirus B19, influenza, CMV and Epstein-Barr virus, according to a later analysis. A further reported finding was that TCR beta sequences accurately predicted the HLA-A and HLA-B alleles for most subjects in the first cohort. Roughly uniform sequencing depth across donors was assumed in presence/absence analyses, although this assumption may not hold. When HLA alleles, especially DR and DQ, strongly co-occurred, TCR associations were difficult to assign to individual alleles. The 87-base-pair reads could not distinguish some IMGT-functional V segments, including TRBV6-2 and TRBV6-3, so those segments were excluded. The only immune exposure information available for the cohort was CMV serostatus. The classifier was reported to diagnose cytomegalovirus status with high specificity and sensitivity in both the original and validation cohorts. A later analysis found that HLA-associated TCR beta chains were more clonally expanded and had lower generation probabilities than equally common non-associated chains. A cluster of highly shared sequence variants was judged likely to represent a technical artifact of the sequencing pipeline.

The junction shows trimming of 5 bases on V and 4 bases on J, plus 11 bases between the germline ends. Reading from cysteine to phenylalanine, the CDR3 counts 13 amino acids. The DNA shown is the 39-base CDR3, in frame from base 1. According to the germline V gene (reference sequence), CDR1 reads SEHNR and CDR2 reads FQNEAQ. The library came from the immunoSEQ multiplex PCR assay. For the multiplex PCR, a mixture combining 60 forward primers for TCR Vbeta segments and 13 reverse primers for TCR Jbeta segments was used. Amplification of the CDR3 region of rearranged TCR beta genes was performed with a multiplex PCR assay on genomic DNA. The Illumina HiSeq System was used to sequence the amplified TCR beta libraries as 87-base-pair reads. The study's own analysis went as follows. In a later analysis, 77 million or so unique TCR beta chains were counted across the approximately 640 repertoires, and around 10 million of these chains were shared by at least two donors. Raw reads were error-corrected and collapsed into unique sequences by a nearest-neighbor algorithm in which closely related sequences were merged to remove PCR and sequencing errors. To assign V, D and J gene segments, CDR3 sequences were aligned to IMGT reference sequences. For a sequence to be retained, a match of at least six nucleotides was required to both a V gene segment and a J gene segment. Rearrangements were called productive when the CDR3 lacked stop codons and stayed in frame with V and J; all others were non-productive. CDR3 was defined according to IMGT convention as the region running from the second conserved V-encoded cysteine to the conserved J-encoded phenylalanine. Sequences without an unambiguous match to a single V gene segment were excluded from the earlier analysis of a few hundred of the donors. An earlier analysis of 587 of the donors classified V segments as functional when productive rearrangements were above 56.7% and as segregating when the standard deviation between donors was above 5%. To diagnose cytomegalovirus status from the catalog of TCR beta chain sequences, a statistical classification framework was built. In a later analysis, V and J genes were assigned by comparing TCR nucleotide sequences against IMGT/GENE-DB human TR gene sequences. Using the TCRdist pipeline, a later analysis assigned CDR3 sequences along with most-parsimonious VDJ recombination scenarios. In a later analysis, every TCR beta chain was defined by the combination of its CDR3 amino acid sequence and its V-gene family, and reads without a unique V-gene family were dropped. As a way to deal with suspected cross-contamination and a sequencing artifact, a later analysis dropped roughly 600 nucleotide sequences that were highly shared and had low generation probability. In a later analysis, a clonal expansion index was calculated for each public chain from normalized within-repertoire ranks of inferred template counts. A later analysis computed generation probabilities with a VDJ recombination model fitted to out-of-frame rearrangements, and checked the results against IGoR. In a later analysis, TCR-TCR, TCR-HLA and TCR-CMV co-occurrence was scored with hypergeometric tests, and a repertoire-size bias correction was applied to TCR pairs. In a later analysis, false discovery rates were estimated by permuting HLA or CMV assignments 20 times. In a later analysis, co-occurring TCRs were grouped using DBSCAN, and TCRdist sequence similarity was added for clustering within HLA-allele-positive subsets. Repertoires with fewer than 30,000 or more than 120,000 public chains, plus five repertoires with anomalous nucleotide sharing, were excluded from co-occurrence clustering. Not all clones reach the TCRdb copy of this immuneACCESS table, which keeps in-frame sequences only. Checked studies attribute under half of the gap to unresolved V genes and leave the rest unexplained. The V and J calls and clone size are taken from that table; D and trimming were inferred from the DNA. The sample table holds around 120,000 clones, of which more than 60% were seen once. Around 3.9% of the sample comes from the top ten.

The rearranged segments are TRBV7-9 and TRBJ1-1, with a tentative D gene TRBD1 over 5 matching bases. Specimen: PBMCs. The sequence derives from a woman in her forties in good health and CMV-seronegative. The DNA is TGTGCCAGCAGCCCGGGGGTGGGCACTGAAGCTTTCTTT. Translated, it gives CASSPGVGTEAFF.